The entry below describes one T cell receptor (beta chain). What it recognizes is unknown. TCRdb redid the calling of the reads with MiXCR, one entry per CDR3 protein. The table has approximately 280,000 distinct CDR3 sequences, under 25% seen once. The record originates from a study of T cell repertoires in cytomegalovirus infection. Study overall: A matching HLA type, together with CMV infection, was signaled by public TCR beta signatures.

V lost 2 bases and J lost 8; bases outside the gene matches: 8. CDR1 and CDR2 (germline): DFQATT, SNEGSKA (reference sequence). The CDR3 spans 15 residues. Study results and limitations: In two of eight donors, the top clonotype was HLA-C-restricted CMV-specific. The study identified carriers of CMV plus the relevant HLA from cumulative public TCR beta family frequency.

This chain links TRBV20-1 with TRBJ1-6; 8 nucleotides match TRBD1. This TCR was sampled from a human donor in good health (CMV status not recorded). Some clones in this sample may be carry-over from other donors' samples. The specimen comprised cultured PBMCs, sampled from culture after CMV antigen stimulation. This CDR3 reads CSARHPGQGHSPLHF. DNA of the CDR3: TGCAGTGCTAGACACCCCGGACAGGGACATTCACCCCTCCACTTT.